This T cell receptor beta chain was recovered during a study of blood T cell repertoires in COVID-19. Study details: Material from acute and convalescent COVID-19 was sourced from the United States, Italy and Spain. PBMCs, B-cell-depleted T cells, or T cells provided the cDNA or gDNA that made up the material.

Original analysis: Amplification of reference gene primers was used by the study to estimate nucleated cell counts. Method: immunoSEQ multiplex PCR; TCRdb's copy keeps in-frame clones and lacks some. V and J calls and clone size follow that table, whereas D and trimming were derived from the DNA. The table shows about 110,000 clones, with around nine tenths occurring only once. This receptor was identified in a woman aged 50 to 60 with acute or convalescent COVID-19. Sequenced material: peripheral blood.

This chain's CDR3 is CASGLVRRGANTEAFF. CDR3 coding DNA: TGTGCTAGTGGTTTGGTACGCAGGGGCGCGAACACTGAAGCTTTCTTT. This rearrangement joins TRBV12-5 to TRBJ1-1; possible D gene TRBD1, 6 bases. Per the germline V gene, CDR1 is LGHNT and CDR2 is FRNRAP. The V gene lost 0 bases and the J gene lost 1 base, with 12 bases spanning the gap. This CDR3 spans 16 amino acids.